These 22 T cell receptor beta chains share one sample of origin, sequenced in a study of spatial heterogeneity in lung cancer. MiXCR, applied by TCRdb to the 5' RACE reads, yields one record per CDR3 protein. Of over 90,000 distinct CDR3 sequences listed, around 9% are singletons. Time point described: sample taken at primary tumor resection. The sequenced material consisted of unsorted whole RNA from tumor, nontumor lung or frozen PBMC. This specimen consisted of PBMCs, obtained at surgery. The receptors were sampled from a male donor with early-stage non-small cell lung cancer.

The chain joins TRBV28 to TRBJ2-1, with TRBD2 matching over 9 bases. The CDR3 covers 16 residues. With 6 bases clipped from V and 0 bases from J, the junction kept 6 bases outside the gene matches. Germline assignment: CDR1 MDHEN and CDR2 SYDVKM. The CDR3 spells CASRPSGRLSYNEQFF. CDR3 sequence (DNA): TGTGCCAGCAGACCCAGCGGGAGGCTCTCCTACAATGAGCAGTTCTTC.

This clonotype was seen ten or more times. The chain employs TRBV28 and TRBJ1-2; perhaps TRBD1 as D (5 bases). The CDR3 has 15 amino acids. Trimming took 5 bases from V and 0 from J, leaving 13 bases between them. Looked up from germline, CDR1 is MDHEN and CDR2 is SYDVKM. The CDR3 spells CASSPPSTANYGYTF. Written as DNA, the CDR3 is TGTGCCAGCAGTCCTCCTTCGACAGCTAACTATGGCTACACCTTC.

The chain links TRBV7-2 to TRBJ2-3; 11 nucleotides agree with TRBD2. The trim removed 3 bases at V and 5 bases at J, leaving 4 bases unmatched. Germline assignment: CDR1 SGHTA and CDR2 FQGNSA. This CDR3 is 15 amino acids long. Written as DNA, the CDR3 is TGTGCCAGCAGCTTTAGCGGGGGGGCCGAAGATACGCAGTATTTT. It is translated as CASSFSGGAEDTQYF.

This clonotype was recorded many times. The genes are TRBV4-2 and TRBJ1-4; possible D gene TRBD1, 5 bases. In germline, CDR1 is LGHNA, CDR2 YNFKEQ. The CDR3 sequence is 16 residues long. The ends were cut back, 1 base at V and 7 bases at J, with 16 bases in the middle. The CDR3 DNA sequence: TGTGCCAGCAGCCAAGCCGGGGGATCATCGGGTGAAAAACTGTTTTTT. Its protein product is CASSQAGGSSGEKLFF.

The gene calls are TRBV27 and TRBJ1-2; the D gene is possibly TRBD1 (5 bases). The germline CDR1 and CDR2 sequences are MNHEY and SMNVEV (reference sequence). V was cut by 2 bases and J by 6 bases, with 16 bases left in between. The CDR3 extends over 15 amino acids. The CDR3 DNA reads TGTGCCAGCAGTTTACGGGGTATTTCGGGGGATGGCTACACCTTC. Its protein is CASSLRGISGDGYTF.

The chain combines TRBV10-3 with TRBJ2-3, with D tentatively TRBD2 (6 bases). CDR1 is ENHRY, CDR2 SYGVKD, per germline. The CDR3 is 14 amino acids. V gave up 2 bases and J gave up 2 bases, with 8 bases separating them. CDR3 in DNA: TGTGCCATCAGTGAGGGAGGGGCCACAGATACGCAGTATTTT. It encodes CAISEGGATDTQYF.

In its sample, this clonotype was seen many times. The chain recombines TRBV29-1 with TRBJ2-1; 9 bases are a match to TRBD1. J gave up 10 bases and V 1 base, and 8 bases lay outside the gene matches. Germline CDR1 and CDR2: SQVTM and ANQGSEA. The CDR3 runs to 14 residues. Written as DNA, the CDR3 is TGCAGCGTTGAAGGACAGGGGGTTTCTACCGAGCAGTTCTTC. Its translation: CSVEGQGVSTEQFF.

This clonotype has just a few counts. The chain joins TRBV7-2 to TRBJ1-2, with 11 bases aligning to TRBD1. This CDR3 spans 15 amino acids. V lost 5 bases and J lost 7; bases outside the gene matches: 9. Germline V gives CDR1 SGHTA, CDR2 FQGNSA. CDR3 amino acids: CASSAGQGASRGYTF. In DNA form, the CDR3 reads TGTGCCAGCAGCGCCGGACAGGGGGCTTCCCGTGGCTACACCTTC.

This clonotype occurred many times. The V gene is TRBV11-1, the J gene TRBJ1-1; D not resolved. The germline V gene encodes CDR1 SGHAT and CDR2 FQDESV (reference sequence). This CDR3 is 13 amino acids long. With 4 bases removed from V and 1 base from J, the gap between germline ends came to 7 bases. The DNA for the CDR3 is TGTGCCAGCAGCTGGGAGCGGAACACTGAAGCTTTCTTT. The encoded protein is CASSWERNTEAFF.

The sample holds many counts of this clonotype. The chain carries TRBV29-1 and TRBJ1-1; maybe TRBD1 (5 bases). CDR3 length: 14 residues. Germline CDR1 reads SQVTM; CDR2 reads ANQGSEA. V was cut by 7 bases and J by 1 base, with 16 bases left in between. DNA of the CDR3: TGCAGCGGGCTGGGAAGCAGGGAGAACACTGAAGCTTTCTTT. Translation gives CSGLGSRENTEAFF.

This clonotype was seen a few times. This chain uses TRBV5-1 with TRBJ2-7, with 13 bases lining up with TRBD2. Germline V gives CDR1 SGHRS, CDR2 YFSETQ. V dropped 5 bases and J dropped 4; count of bases not matched to a gene: 3. This CDR3 comprises 14 residues. CDR3 sequence (DNA): TGCGCCAGCAGAAGGACTAGCGGGAGTTACGAGCAGTACTTC. Encoded protein: CASRRTSGSYEQYF.

V usage is TRBV12-3 or TRBV12-4 and J usage is TRBJ2-1, with 7 bases that match TRBD2. Trimming took 8 bases from V and 2 from J; bases not matched to a gene: 3. The CDR3 has 13 amino acids. DNA for the CDR3: TGTGCCAGCCGGGGGGAGACCTACAATGAGCAGTTCTTC. Its protein is CASRGETYNEQFF.

V usage is TRBV12-3 or TRBV12-4 and J usage is TRBJ2-3, with 13 bases lining up with TRBD2. CDR3 length equals 15 residues. Trimming cost V 5 bases and J 6 bases; bases outside gene matches: 5. The CDR3 region has the DNA TGTGCCAGCAGTCTACTAGCGGGGGGGCTGGATACGCAGTATTTT. This gives the protein CASSLLAGGLDTQYF.

This clonotype was picked up many times. CDR3 protein: CASRRQGAYSEQYF. The DNA for the CDR3 is TGTGCCAGCAGGCGACAGGGGGCATACTCCGAGCAGTACTTC. This sequence joins TRBV28 and TRBJ2-7; 10 bases line up with TRBD1. Per germline, CDR1 MDHEN and CDR2 SYDVKM. CDR3 length: 14 amino acids. With 6 bases clipped from V and 6 bases from J, the junction kept 8 bases outside the gene matches.

The chain has TRBV21-1 and TRBJ1-5; the D call in the table, TRBD1, was not verified against the DNA. TRBV21-1 is flagged as a pseudogene. The CDR3 runs 14 residues. The chain's CDR3 is CASTWATMNQPQHF. The DNA of the CDR3 is TGTGCCAGCACCTGGGCGACAATGAATCAGCCCCAGCATTTT.

This clonotype appeared many times. The V and J genes are TRBV12-3 or TRBV12-4 and TRBJ1-3; D is uncertain. The CDR3 is 16 amino acids. V shed 3 bases and J shed 0 bases, with 12 bases lying between them. Written as DNA, the CDR3 is TGTGCCAGCAGTTTGTCAGGTGATCTCTCTGGAAACACCATATATTTT. Encoded protein: CASSLSGDLSGNTIYF.

This sequence joins TRBV10-3 and TRBJ2-3, with D unresolved. The CDR3 covers 16 residues. The V end was cut by 1 base, the J end by 3 bases, with 14 bases between. CDR1 and CDR2 (germline): ENHRY, SYGVKD. CDR3 loop: CAISELVLEQTDTQYF. The CDR3 bases are TGTGCCATCAGTGAGTTAGTGTTGGAACAGACAGATACGCAGTATTTT.

The sample holds many counts of this clonotype. CDR3 residues: CSATPFSGRLAYEQYF. DNA for the CDR3: TGCAGTGCTACTCCCTTTAGCGGGAGGCTTGCCTACGAGCAGTACTTC. This rearrangement joins TRBV20-1 to TRBJ2-7; 10 bases fit TRBD2. Germline CDR1 reads DFQATT; CDR2 reads SNEGSKA (reference sequence). CDR3 length equals 16 residues. V was clipped by 4 bases and J by 2 bases; unmatched bases: 11.

This chain links TRBV7-2 with TRBJ2-5; tentatively, D is TRBD1 or TRBD2 (6 bases each). The germline gives CDR1 SGHTA, CDR2 FQGNSA. Trimming left V 3 bases short and J 4 bases short, with 12 bases between. The CDR3 sequence is 14 residues long. Here the CDR3 reads CASSFNRGLETQYF. The DNA of the CDR3 is TGTGCCAGCAGCTTCAACCGGGGGCTAGAGACCCAGTACTTC.

The table lists this clonotype with a few counts. The V gene is TRBV20-1, the J gene TRBJ2-2; no reliable D call. The CDR3 has 14 residues. Trimming pared 2 bases from V and 0 bases from J, leaving 7 bases between. Germline CDR1 DFQATT, CDR2 SNEGSKA (reference sequence). The CDR3 coding sequence is TGCAGTGCTAGAAAGGACGCGAACACCGGGGAGCTGTTTTTT. Protein sequence: CSARKDANTGELFF.

This clonotype was seen only a few times. V is TRBV7-2 and J is TRBJ2-1; the match to TRBD2 covers 11 bases. The CDR3 covers 15 residues. Trimming removed 5 bases from V and 8 bases from J; junction bases left unmatched: 8. Germline V gives CDR1 SGHTA, CDR2 FQGNSA. CDR3 sequence: CASSTGTSGVDEQFF. The CDR3 nucleotides read TGTGCCAGCAGCACCGGGACTAGCGGTGTCGATGAGCAGTTCTTC.

This chain joins TRBV19 and TRBJ2-2; 8 bases are a match to TRBD2. CDR3 length equals 16 residues. Germline V gene data show CDR1 as LNHDA and CDR2 as SQIVND (reference sequence). V lost 4 bases, J lost 1 base, and 5 bases stayed unmatched. The CDR3 DNA is TGTGCCAGTAGTAACAGACTAGCGAGGAACACCGGGGAGCTGTTTTTT. Translation gives CASSNRLARNTGELFF. Drawing the rest from reference TRBV19 and TRBJ2-2, the complete variable domain is DGGITQSPKYLFRKEGQNVTLSCEQNLNHDAMYWYRQDPGQGLRLIYYSQIVNDFQKGDIAEGYSVSREKKESFPLTVTSAQKNPTAFYLCASSNRLARNTGELFFGEGSRLTVL.